Presented here are 20 T cell receptor beta chains from one specimen sequenced in a study of cytomegalovirus exposure and HLA in healthy donors. Primers included in the PCR were 60 Vbeta and 13 Jbeta primers. Produced via immunoSEQ multiplex PCR; TCRdb's table is partial and in-frame only. The sample holds more than 250,000 clones, roughly 90% seen once. The material sequenced was PBMCs. Source of these receptors: a woman between 18 and 29 years old in good health and CMV-seronegative.

The J gene is TRBJ1-1, the V gene TRBV10-1; D not resolved. The length of the CDR3 is 14 residues. Trimming stripped 3 bases from V and 4 bases from J, with 12 bases between. Germline lookup yields CDR1 WNHNN and CDR2 SYGVQD (reference sequence). This CDR3 is CASSDNQYSTEAFF. Written as DNA, the CDR3 is TGCGCCAGCAGTGATAATCAATACAGCACTGAAGCTTTCTTT.

The chain combines TRBV9 with TRBJ2-3, with TRBD2 as a possible D gene (7 bases). The V and J ends lost 3 bases and 4 bases respectively, with 18 bases between them. The germline V gene has CDR1 SGDLS and CDR2 YYNGEE. The CDR3 runs to 16 residues. The CDR3 DNA follows: TGTGCCAGCAGCGGGGCGGCGGGGGCGCGGGCAGATACGCAGTATTTT. This encodes CASSGAAGARADTQYF.

A few counts support this clone. The chain has TRBV5-1 and TRBJ2-5, with 10 nucleotides matching TRBD1. The end of the DNA is better explained by TRBJ2-7, so the J call may be wrong. Germline CDR1 and CDR2: SGHRS and YFSETQ. The CDR3 is made up of 16 amino acids. CDR3 DNA sequence: TGCGCCAGCAGCTTGGGGGTGACAGGGGGCACCTACGAGCAGTACTTC. Amino acid sequence: CASSLGVTGGTYEQYF.

The chain employs TRBV5-4 and TRBJ2-2; 13 bases are a match to TRBD2. V lost 5 bases to trimming and J lost 11 bases; unmatched junction nucleotides: 12. The CDR3 is made up of 16 amino acids. From germline, CDR1 is SGHNT and CDR2 YYREEE (reference sequence). CDR3: CASSPQTGTSGAELFF. CDR3 DNA: TGTGCCAGCAGTCCACAAACCGGGACTAGCGGGGCTGAGCTGTTTTTT.

This clone was seen just once. The V call is TRBV6-6, the J call TRBJ1-1; 7 bases line up with TRBD1. Germline V lookup: CDR1 MNHNY, CDR2 SVGAGI (reference sequence). CDR3 length equals 15 residues. Trimming cost V 2 bases and J 4 bases; bases outside gene matches: 7. In DNA, the CDR3 is TGTGCCAGCAGTTACAGTGTGACAGGGACCACTGAAGCTTTCTTT. Amino acid sequence: CASSYSVTGTTEAFF.

The chain is built from TRBV6-5 and TRBJ2-2, with D perhaps matching TRBD1 (6 bases). The CDR3 sequence is 14 residues long. Germline CDR1 MNHEY, CDR2 SVGAGI. Between the trimmed V and J ends, which lost 7 bases and 4 bases, there was a span of 13 bases. For the CDR3, the DNA is TGTGCCAGCATGATTTTAGGGGGCACCGGGGAGCTGTTTTTT. Its translation is CASMILGGTGELFF.

The CDR3 sequence is CASSIQGANQPQHF. For the CDR3, the DNA is TGTGCCAGTAGTATACAGGGGGCTAATCAGCCCCAGCATTTT. V is TRBV19 and J is TRBJ1-5; 8 nucleotides align to TRBD1. This CDR3 contains 14 residues. The trim removed 2 bases at V and 4 bases at J, leaving 1 base unmatched. Per the germline V gene, CDR1 is LNHDA and CDR2 is SQIVND (reference sequence).

The chain carries TRBV5-1 and TRBJ2-7; perhaps TRBD2 as D (6 bases). The germline gives CDR1 SGHRS, CDR2 YFSETQ. V lost 0 bases, J lost 0 bases, and 7 bases lay in between. This CDR3 is built from 14 residues. CDR3 sequence: CASSLVGSSYEQYF. In DNA, the CDR3 is TGCGCCAGCAGCTTGGTCGGGAGCTCCTACGAGCAGTACTTC.

The chain uses TRBV15 and TRBJ2-5; weak D call: TRBD2 (5 bases). With 1 base removed from V and 2 bases from J, the gap between germline ends came to 8 bases. The CDR3 length is 14 residues. Per germline, CDR1 LNHNV and CDR2 YYDKDF (reference sequence). The CDR3 protein is CATSRVRVQETQYF. The DNA for the CDR3 is TGTGCCACCAGCAGAGTGAGGGTTCAAGAGACCCAGTACTTC.

In its sample, this clone was seen once. The V call is TRBV27, the J call TRBJ1-1, with TRBD1 as a possible D gene (5 bases). This CDR3 has 13 residues. With 3 bases removed from V and 3 bases from J, the gap between germline ends came to 8 bases. CDR1 and CDR2 (germline): MNHEY, SMNVEV (reference sequence). CDR3 nucleotides: TGTGCCAGCAGTTTCTGGGGCGACACTGAAGCTTTCTTT. Its protein product is CASSFWGDTEAFF.

The chain has TRBV9 and TRBJ2-1; the D gene is possibly TRBD2 (6 bases). CDR1 and CDR2 (germline): SGDLS, YYNGEE. The CDR3 is 16 amino acids. V lost 4 bases, J lost 3 bases, and 17 bases lay in between. CDR3 protein: CASSLGPAGIYNEQFF. CDR3 DNA sequence: TGTGCCAGCAGCCTGGGTCCGGCGGGAATCTACAATGAGCAGTTCTTC.

The rearrangement uses TRBV13 and TRBJ2-6; no clear D gene. Germline V CDR1 and CDR2: PRHDT, FYEKMQ (reference sequence). Trimming removed 5 bases at V and 10 bases at J, with 12 bases between. The CDR3 is 13 residues long. The CDR3 here is CASSPGPTNVLTF. CDR3 coding DNA: TGTGCCAGCAGCCCCGGTCCGACTAACGTCCTGACTTTC.

The chain has TRBV5-1 and TRBJ2-5, with D perhaps TRBD1 (5 bases). The J call is uncertain, as TRBJ2-7 better fits the DNA end. CDR1 is SGHRS, CDR2 YFSETQ, per germline. This CDR3 spans 13 amino acids. The CDR3 DNA reads as TGCGCCAGCAGCCCAGACAGATCCTACGAGCAGTACTTC. It encodes CASSPDRSYEQYF.

As to this clone: The sample carries other DNA sequences with the same CDR3. The CDR3 nucleotides read TGCGCCAGCAGCCTGGGACAGGGAAATGGCTACACCTTC. It translates to CASSLGQGNGYTF. J is TRBJ1-2 and V is TRBV5-1; 9 bases agree with TRBD1. This CDR3 comprises 13 residues. Germline assignment: CDR1 SGHRS and CDR2 YFSETQ. V was clipped by 4 bases and J by 6 bases; unmatched bases: 4.

The chain is built from TRBV29-1 and TRBJ1-1, with a weak D call TRBD1 (6 bases). Trimming removed 5 bases at V and 1 base at J, with 11 bases between. The CDR3 extends over 13 amino acids. Germline lookup yields CDR1 SQVTM and CDR2 ANQGSEA. The CDR3 bases are TGCAGCGTTCGCGGACAGCAGAACACTGAAGCTTTCTTT. It translates to CSVRGQQNTEAFF.

CDR3 DNA sequence: TGTGCCAGCAGCTTACTGGTGAGAATAGGGAGTGGGTATGGCTACACCTTC. Its translation: CASSLLVRIGSGYGYTF. This chain uses TRBV7-6 with TRBJ1-2; D gene unclear. CDR1 and CDR2 (germline): SGHVS, FNYEAQ. CDR3 size: 17 residues. Trimming removed 2 bases from V and 5 bases from J, with 21 bases in between.

V and J are TRBV7-8 and TRBJ1-4, with TRBD1 matching 9 bases. This CDR3 has 14 amino acids. V dropped 6 bases and J dropped 7; count of bases not matched to a gene: 6. The V gene's germline CDR1 is SGHVS and CDR2 FQNEAQ. CDR3 nucleotide sequence: TGTGCCAGCAGTCCCCGGGACAGGGTTGAAAAACTGTTTTTT. Its translation is CASSPRDRVEKLFF. Variable domain in full (rest from reference TRBV7-8 and TRBJ1-4): GAGVSQSPRYKVAKRGQDVALRCDPISGHVSLFWYQQALGQGPEFLTYFQNEAQLDKSGLPSDRFFAERPEGSVSTLKIQRTQQEDSAVYLCASSPRDRVEKLFFGSGTQLSVL.

The rearrangement joins TRBV29-1 to TRBJ2-3, with a tentative D call TRBD1 (6 bases). In germline, CDR1 is SQVTM, CDR2 ANQGSEA. Trimming took off 4 bases at V and 2 bases at J, with 13 bases between the two ends. This CDR3 spans 14 amino acids. The CDR3, as DNA: TGCAGCGTTGCAGGGGATAGGGACACAGATACGCAGTATTTT. Translation gives CSVAGDRDTDTQYF.

On this clone: Other DNA sequences in the sample encode the same CDR3. This chain joins TRBV5-1 and TRBJ1-4; D perhaps matches TRBD1 (6 bases). The CDR3 consists of 14 residues. The germline CDR1 and CDR2 sequences are SGHRS and YFSETQ. Trimming removed 5 bases at V and 5 bases at J, with 13 bases between. The CDR3 protein is CASSLGQLNEKLFF. DNA of the CDR3: TGCGCCAGCAGTCTAGGACAGCTGAATGAAAAACTGTTTTTT.

The chain recombines TRBV2 with TRBJ2-7; D may be TRBD2 (5 bases). Trimming removed 3 bases from V and 2 bases from J, with 11 bases in between. This CDR3 is 14 amino acids long. Germline V CDR1 and CDR2: SNHLY, FYNNEI. The CDR3 is CASSDNGSPYEQYF. CDR3 coding DNA: TGTGCCAGCAGTGACAATGGGAGCCCCTACGAGCAGTACTTC.